Each of the 27 T cell receptor beta chains below was sequenced from the same sample in a study of cytomegalovirus exposure and HLA in healthy donors. The repertoire was sequenced with immunoSEQ multiplex PCR; TCRdb's copy has only in-frame clones and lacks some. The data show some 150,000 clones, 88% seen once. Sequencing was carried out using PBMCs. The origin of the receptors is a man aged 18 to 30 in good health and CMV-seronegative.

The J gene is TRBJ2-1, the V gene TRBV4-1, with D perhaps TRBD1 (6 bases). Looked up from germline, CDR1 is MGHRA and CDR2 is YSYEKL. V lost 4 bases and J lost 4, with 14 bases in between. The length of the CDR3 is 15 residues. DNA of the CDR3: TGCGCCAGCAGCCCTCAACGGGACACATACAATGAGCAGTTCTTC. It is translated as CASSPQRDTYNEQFF.

This chain joins TRBV5-1 and TRBJ1-4; unclear D gene. The CDR3 loop spans 15 amino acids. Germline lookup yields CDR1 SGHRS and CDR2 YFSETQ. Deletions cut 2 bases from V and 0 bases from J, with 8 bases between. The CDR3 protein is CASSLLAATNEKLFF. DNA of the CDR3: TGCGCCAGCAGCTTATTGGCAGCAACTAATGAAAAACTGTTTTTT.

CDR3 coding DNA: TGTGCTAGTGCCGACAGGGTTCAAGCTTTCTTT. Translation: CASADRVQAFF. This chain joins TRBV12-5 and TRBJ1-1, with 7 bases that match TRBD1. This CDR3 has 11 residues. The germline V gene encodes CDR1 LGHNT and CDR2 FRNRAP. V shed 7 bases, J shed 9 bases, and the junction held 5 bases outside the gene matches.

This sequence joins TRBV5-4 and TRBJ2-5; 7 bases are a match to TRBD2. There are 16 residues in the CDR3. V shed 3 bases, J shed 4 bases, and the junction held 12 bases outside the gene matches. Germline loops: CDR1 SGHNT, CDR2 YYREEE (reference sequence). This chain's CDR3 is CASSSRKQGGLETQYF. The CDR3 DNA sequence: TGTGCCAGCAGCTCTAGGAAGCAGGGAGGGCTAGAGACCCAGTACTTC.

J is TRBJ2-1 and V is TRBV1; the table's D call, TRBD2, was not checked against the DNA. TRBV1 is recorded as a pseudogene. The CDR3 is 14 amino acids. The CDR3 protein is CTSSQRSSYNEQFF. CDR3 bases: TGCACCAGCAGCCAAAGGAGCTCCTACAATGAGCAGTTCTTC.

V is TRBV5-1 and J is TRBJ1-3; D not certain. Trimming took 0 bases from V and 0 from J, leaving 16 bases between them. Germline-derived CDR1 and CDR2 are SGHRS and YFSETQ. This CDR3 has 18 amino acids. The CDR3 coding sequence is TGCGCCAGCAGCTTGGACACGATTGTTTCCTCCTCTGGAAACACCATATATTTT. Its protein product is CASSLDTIVSSSGNTIYF.

The chain carries TRBV9 and TRBJ2-5; TRBD2 is a possible D gene (6 bases). V was trimmed by 1 base and J by 2 bases, leaving 9 bases between them. The CDR3 covers 14 residues. Germline CDR1 is SGDLS and CDR2 is YYNGEE. CDR3 protein: CASSVSGLQETQYF. The DNA for the CDR3 is TGTGCCAGCAGCGTAAGCGGGCTGCAAGAGACCCAGTACTTC.

This clone was seen just once. The V and J genes are TRBV6-5 and TRBJ1-2, with TRBD1 matching over 10 bases. The CDR3 covers 14 residues. The V gene end was trimmed by 7 bases and the J gene end by 3 bases; junction bases not matched to a gene: 5. The germline V gene has CDR1 MNHEY and CDR2 SVGAGI. The CDR3 region is CASTQGTGDYGYTF. CDR3 nucleotide sequence: TGTGCCAGCACCCAGGGGACAGGGGACTATGGCTACACCTTC.

The rearrangement links TRBV28 to TRBJ2-7; TRBD1 matches 7 bases. Germline V gene lookup returns CDR1 MDHEN and CDR2 SYDVKM. The CDR3 loop spans 13 amino acids. After removal of 4 bases from V and 3 bases from J, the junction contained 3 bases not matched to a gene. CDR3 in DNA: TGTGCCAGCAGTTCGTACAGGGGCTACGAGCAGTACGTC. This codes for CASSSYRGYEQYV.

The chain carries TRBV5-1 and TRBJ1-1, with 9 bases identical to TRBD1. Looked up from germline, CDR1 is SGHRS and CDR2 is YFSETQ. V lost 3 bases, J lost 5 bases, and 5 bases stayed unmatched. The CDR3 covers 14 residues. DNA of the CDR3: TGCGCCAGCAGCTATGGGACAGGGAGTACTGAAGCTTTCTTT. The encoded protein is CASSYGTGSTEAFF.

CDR3 nucleotide sequence: TGCGCCAGCAGCTTATATCCATTAGGTCGACAGGACTCCTATAATTCACCCCTCCACTTT. This codes for CASSLYPLGRQDSYNSPLHF. This sequence joins TRBV5-1 and TRBJ1-6; tentatively, D is TRBD1 (6 bases). CDR1 is SGHRS and CDR2 is YFSETQ in the germline V gene. The CDR3 has 20 residues. Trimming cost V 2 bases and J 0 bases, with 21 bases left between them.

The V gene is TRBV4-3, the J gene TRBJ2-1; D may be TRBD2 (7 bases). Trimming pared 4 bases from V and 1 base from J, leaving 26 bases between. CDR1 LGHNA and CDR2 YSLEER come from the germline V gene. This CDR3 spans 20 amino acids. The CDR3 region is CASSPRWGAGGSQSYNEQFF. The CDR3 bases are TGCGCCAGCAGCCCCCGTTGGGGGGCAGGCGGGAGTCAATCCTACAATGAGCAGTTCTTC.

The chain employs TRBV2 and TRBJ2-2, with a possible D match to TRBD1 (6 bases). V lost 7 bases and J lost 6, with 12 bases in between. Per the germline V gene, CDR1 is SNHLY and CDR2 is FYNNEI. The CDR3 extends over 13 amino acids. Here the CDR3 reads CASTEQGPGELFF. CDR3 DNA sequence: TGTGCCAGCACCGAACAGGGACCCGGGGAGCTGTTTTTT.

The chain combines TRBV5-1 with TRBJ2-5; weak D call: TRBD2 (7 bases). Germline CDR1 SGHRS, CDR2 YFSETQ. The CDR3 sequence is 14 residues long. V shed 0 bases and J shed 5 bases, with 11 bases lying between them. The CDR3 reads CASSLAAGAETQYF. CDR3 bases: TGCGCCAGCAGCTTGGCGGCGGGGGCGGAGACCCAGTACTTC.

CDR3 in amino acids: CASRVVEKGELFF. CDR3 coding DNA: TGTGCCAGCAGGGTCGTGGAGAAGGGGGAGCTGTTTTTT. The chain has TRBV7-6 and TRBJ2-2, with D hard to call. V was pared by 6 bases and J by 8 bases, with 13 bases between. Germline CDR1 is SGHVS and CDR2 is FNYEAQ. The CDR3 extends over 13 amino acids.

CDR3 sequence (DNA): TGTGCCAGCAGGAGCGAAAGCACAGATACGCAGTATTTT. Protein sequence: CASRSESTDTQYF. The V and J genes are TRBV6-5 and TRBJ2-3; D unclear. V shed 6 bases and J shed 0 bases, with 7 bases lying between them. The length of the CDR3 is 13 residues. Germline V gene data show CDR1 as MNHEY and CDR2 as SVGAGI.

The chain links TRBV25-1 to TRBJ2-7; 10 positions agree with TRBD1. The CDR3 consists of 15 residues. The junction had 7 bases not matched to a gene; V was cut back by 4 bases and J by 4 bases. Germline V CDR1 and CDR2: MGHDK, SYGVNS. Here the CDR3 DNA reads TGTGCCAGCAGTGCCCCCGGACAGGGGGAATACGAGCAGTACTTC. Amino acids: CASSAPGQGEYEQYF.

This clone was seen just once. The rearrangement uses TRBV5-4 and TRBJ2-1, with 9 bases that match TRBD2. Germline V gene lookup returns CDR1 SGHNT and CDR2 YYREEE (reference sequence). The CDR3 length is 16 residues. Trimming cost V 2 bases and J 4 bases; bases outside gene matches: 7. The CDR3 reads CASSFSGSLWYNEQFF. The CDR3 nucleotides are TGTGCCAGCAGCTTTAGCGGGAGTCTTTGGTACAATGAGCAGTTCTTC.

This chain joins TRBV19 and TRBJ2-1, with 7 bases lining up with TRBD2. The germline CDR1 and CDR2 sequences are LNHDA and SQIVND (reference sequence). CDR3 length: 10 amino acids. V was pared by 8 bases and J by 9 bases, with 1 base of the junction left unmatched. This chain's CDR3 is CASGRGEQFF. Written as DNA, the CDR3 is TGTGCCAGTGGGAGGGGTGAGCAGTTCTTC.

This CDR3 is CAISEGAVEQYV. CDR3 in DNA: TGTGCCATCAGTGAGGGGGCAGTCGAGCAGTACGTC. V gene TRBV10-3 combines with J gene TRBJ2-7; maybe TRBD1 (5 bases). V shed 2 bases and J shed 6 bases, with 8 bases lying between them. The CDR3 spans 12 residues. CDR1 and CDR2 from the germline V gene are ENHRY and SYGVKD.

The V call is TRBV27, the J call TRBJ2-7; TRBD2 matches at 13 bases. V gave up 4 bases and J gave up 0 bases; unmatched junction bases: 9. The germline V gene has CDR1 MNHEY and CDR2 SMNVEV (reference sequence). This CDR3 is built from 18 residues. The CDR3 DNA reads as TGTGCCAGCAGTTCGTTCGGACTAGCGGGAGTGACCTCCTACGAGCAGTACTTC. It translates to CASSSFGLAGVTSYEQYF.

V gene TRBV2 combines with J gene TRBJ2-1; 10 bases are a match to TRBD1. J lost 3 bases, V lost 8 bases, and 4 bases had no gene match. Germline CDR1 SNHLY, CDR2 FYNNEI. This CDR3 spans 14 amino acids. DNA of the CDR3: TGTGCCAGCTCAGGACAGGGGGGCTACAATGAGCAGTTCTTC. It yields the protein CASSGQGGYNEQFF. The full variable domain, its missing parts supplied by reference TRBV2 and TRBJ2-1, is EPEVTQTPSHQVTQMGQEVILRCVPISNHLYFYWYRQILGQKVEFLVSFYNNEISEKSEIFDDQFSVERPDGSNFTLKIRSTKLEDSAMYFCASSGQGGYNEQFFGPGTRLTVL.

The chain links TRBV28 to TRBJ1-2, with D possibly being TRBD1 (5 bases). Trimming removed 3 bases at V and 0 bases at J, with 17 bases between. CDR1 is MDHEN and CDR2 is SYDVKM in the germline V gene. The CDR3 sequence is 17 residues long. CDR3 DNA sequence: TGTGCCAGCAGTTTTCCCACAGGTCGGGTCCCTAACTATGGCTACACCTTC. This encodes CASSFPTGRVPNYGYTF.

The chain carries TRBV7-9 and TRBJ2-1; 10 nucleotides line up with TRBD2. V shed 7 bases, J shed 9 bases, and the junction held 12 bases outside the gene matches. CDR1 and CDR2 from the germline V gene are SEHNR and FQNEAQ (reference sequence). CDR3 length equals 15 residues. Here the CDR3 reads CASNFASGRISEQFF. The CDR3 DNA reads as TGTGCCAGCAATTTCGCTAGCGGGAGAATTAGTGAGCAGTTCTTC.

This clone was seen just once. The chain couples TRBV7-9 to TRBJ2-7; no firm D call. Germline CDR1 and CDR2: SEHNR and FQNEAQ (reference sequence). V was shortened by 5 bases and J by 0 bases, with 17 bases between the two germline ends. CDR3 length: 16 amino acids. The CDR3 nucleotides read TGTGCCAGCAGCCCGACACTCGGAAGAAGCTCCTACGAGCAGTACGTC. Encoded protein: CASSPTLGRSSYEQYV.

This clone has a handful of counts. The chain employs TRBV29-1 and TRBJ1-2, with 7 nucleotides matching TRBD1. The CDR3 extends over 12 amino acids. Germline trimming cut 7 bases from V and 8 bases from J; bases unmatched to any gene: 10. CDR1 and CDR2 (germline): SQVTM, ANQGSEA. The CDR3 spells CSASEGGKGYTF. CDR3 nucleotides: TGCAGCGCCTCAGAAGGGGGCAAAGGCTACACCTTC.

V usage is TRBV6-5 and J usage is TRBJ2-7; 9 nucleotides agree with TRBD2. Trimming cost V 4 bases and J 7 bases; bases outside gene matches: 5. CDR3 size: 13 residues. Germline V gene data show CDR1 as MNHEY and CDR2 as SVGAGI. Here the CDR3 reads CASSWREGEEQYF. As DNA, the CDR3 is TGTGCCAGCAGTTGGCGGGAGGGTGAAGAGCAGTACTTC.